The next 25 T cell receptor beta chains were all read from a single sample in a study of identical twins listed by TCRdb under 2016. Library creation used 5' RACE. The instrument was an Illumina HiSeq 2000. TCRdb itself trimmed the public reads at Q25 with fastp, ran MiXCR and retained productive beta chains. One record per CDR3 amino acid sequence lists the most common genes and DNA. The sample table contains 650,000 to 800,000 distinct CDR3 sequences; only one count was recorded for less than 10% of them. About 0.98% of the sample rests with the top ten. This sample was shared with a second study, whose subject was yellow fever vaccine responses in identical twins.

Specimen: PBMCs. These receptors all stem from a woman under 30 in good health.

The J gene is TRBJ2-2, the V gene TRBV10-3; D unresolved. CDR1 ENHRY and CDR2 SYGVKD come from the germline V gene. The CDR3 spans 13 residues. The V and J ends lost 2 bases and 8 bases respectively, with 9 bases between them. Here the CDR3 DNA reads TGTGCCATCAGTGAGCGAGTAGGAGGGGAGCTGTTTTTT. Translation gives CAISERVGGELFF.

As DNA, the CDR3 is TGCAGTGCAAATCAGGACAGCGGGTGGTACAATGAGCAGTTCTTC. Protein: CSANQDSGWYNEQFF. This rearrangement joins TRBV20-1 to TRBJ2-1; D tentatively fits TRBD1 or TRBD2 (6 bases each). V shed 6 bases and J shed 4 bases, with 19 bases lying between them. Germline V CDR1 and CDR2: DFQATT, SNEGSKA (reference sequence). CDR3 length equals 15 residues.

Turning to this clonotype: One end of the junction varies from germline; a read error may be responsible. The chain couples TRBV11-2 to TRBJ2-3; 9 bases agree with TRBD2. The CDR3 is made up of 14 amino acids. The V gene's germline CDR1 is SGHAT and CDR2 FQNNGV. The DNA of the CDR3 is TGTGGCAGCAGTTGGGGCGGGGGGGCCGTTACGCAGTATTTT. This codes for CGSSWGGGAVTQYF.

V gene TRBV15 combines with J gene TRBJ2-5, with D maybe TRBD1 (6 bases). Germline-derived CDR1 and CDR2 are LNHNV and YYDKDF (reference sequence). The CDR3 consists of 16 residues. The V gene lost 3 bases and the J gene lost 6 bases, with 20 bases spanning the gap. CDR3 amino acids: CATSSSRSGGTQTQYF. CDR3 DNA: TGTGCCACCAGCAGTTCCCGAAGTGGGGGCACCCAGACCCAGTACTTC.

In this sample, this clonotype turned up a few times. This chain connects TRBV20-1 to TRBJ2-1; TRBD2 matches 10 bases. Looked up from germline, CDR1 is DFQATT and CDR2 is SNEGSKA (reference sequence). Germline trimming cut 7 bases from V and 5 bases from J; bases unmatched to any gene: 20. The length of the CDR3 is 18 residues. The CDR3 DNA sequence: TGCAGTGAGCCCCAGGACGGCCCTGCTAGCGGGAGCAACAATGAGCAGTTCTTC. It yields the protein CSEPQDGPASGSNNEQFF.

The V call is TRBV14, the J call TRBJ1-6, with 10 positions matching TRBD1. This CDR3 spans 15 amino acids. Germline assignment: CDR1 SGHDN and CDR2 FVKESK. V dropped 0 bases and J dropped 7; count of bases not matched to a gene: 0. The CDR3 reads CASSQEGQGNSPLHF. In nucleotides, the CDR3 is TGTGCCAGCAGCCAAGAGGGACAGGGGAATTCACCCCTCCACTTT.

This clonotype was picked up a small number of times. This chain joins TRBV5-1 and TRBJ2-7; 7 bases fit TRBD1. In germline, CDR1 is SGHRS, CDR2 YFSETQ. The CDR3 is 15 residues long. J gave up 7 bases and V 6 bases, and 16 bases lay outside the gene matches. The CDR3 is CASKTDVGQREEQYF. CDR3 coding DNA: TGCGCCAGCAAAACGGATGTGGGACAGCGAGAAGAGCAGTACTTC.

This clonotype was detected many times. This chain uses TRBV3-1 with TRBJ2-2; no clear D. The CDR3 contains 13 residues. CDR1 is LGHDT and CDR2 is YNNKEL in the germline V gene (reference sequence). V was cut by 3 bases and J by 5 bases, with 7 bases left in between. The CDR3 nucleotides are TGTGCCAGCAGCCACGGTAAAACCGGGGAGCTGTTTTTT. Its translation: CASSHGKTGELFF.

This clonotype was detected ten times or more. The chain uses TRBV11-1 and TRBJ2-2; TRBD1 matches 8 bases. V dropped 4 bases and J dropped 7; count of bases not matched to a gene: 11. Per the germline V gene, CDR1 is SGHAT and CDR2 is FQDESV (reference sequence). The length of the CDR3 is 16 residues. In nucleotides, the CDR3 is TGTGCCAGCAGCTCCATAGGACAGGGAGAGGACGGGGAGCTGTTTTTT. Its protein product is CASSSIGQGEDGELFF.

The rearrangement links TRBV20-1 to TRBJ2-6; no clear D gene. The CDR3 spans 15 residues. Trimming took off 5 bases at V and 0 bases at J, with 11 bases between the two ends. Germline loops: CDR1 DFQATT, CDR2 SNEGSKA (reference sequence). CDR3 protein: CSAPLGNSGANVLTF. CDR3 bases: TGCAGTGCTCCCCTAGGGAACTCTGGGGCCAACGTCCTGACTTTC.

This clonotype has at least ten counts. V usage is TRBV12-3 or TRBV12-4 and J usage is TRBJ1-6; unclear D gene. Trimming shortened V by 4 bases and J by 6 bases, and 10 bases separated the two germline ends. The CDR3 is 14 amino acids. This CDR3 reads CASSSTATNSPLHF. CDR3 coding DNA: TGTGCCAGCAGTTCGACGGCCACTAATTCACCCCTCCACTTT.

This clonotype was detected a few times. The rearrangement joins TRBV20-1 to TRBJ1-1, with TRBD1 as a possible D gene (5 bases). CDR3 length: 15 amino acids. The V gene lost 2 bases and the J gene lost 0 bases, with 13 bases spanning the gap. Germline lookup yields CDR1 DFQATT and CDR2 SNEGSKA (reference sequence). The CDR3: CSARTGGEMNTEAFF. The CDR3 DNA follows: TGCAGTGCTAGAACCGGGGGAGAAATGAACACTGAAGCTTTCTTT.

A few counts support this clonotype. J is TRBJ2-1 and V is TRBV19; D gene unclear. Germline CDR1 is LNHDA and CDR2 is SQIVND (reference sequence). The CDR3 consists of 12 residues. Trimming took 7 bases from V and 8 from J, leaving 12 bases between them. The CDR3 bases are TGTGCCAGTAAGGGCCGTCAGGATGAGCAGTTCTTC. Its protein product is CASKGRQDEQFF.

This clonotype was recorded many times. J is TRBJ2-1 and V is TRBV10-1; D uncertain. The germline V and J ends were trimmed by 3 bases and 5 bases, with 14 bases remaining between them. Germline V gene lookup returns CDR1 WNHNN and CDR2 SYGVQD (reference sequence). The CDR3 contains 15 residues. This CDR3 is CASSDSGSGHNEQFF. In nucleotides, the CDR3 is TGCGCCAGCAGTGACTCTGGTTCGGGTCACAATGAGCAGTTCTTC.

This chain links TRBV7-8 with TRBJ2-7, with D possibly matching TRBD1 (5 bases). CDR3 size: 15 residues. CDR1 SGHVS and CDR2 FQNEAQ come from the germline V gene. V gave up 0 bases and J gave up 2 bases, with 11 bases separating them. The CDR3 region is CASSLAAGLAYEQYF. The CDR3 DNA is TGTGCCAGCAGCTTAGCTGCAGGGCTGGCCTACGAGCAGTACTTC.

This clonotype came up a few times. The rearrangement uses TRBV7-9 and TRBJ2-5; D ambiguous. Germline CDR1 SEHNR, CDR2 FQNEAQ (reference sequence). This CDR3 has 15 residues. Trimming shortened V by 2 bases and J by 1 base, and 11 bases separated the two germline ends. This chain's CDR3 is CASSLYTAIQETQYF. CDR3 nucleotide sequence: TGTGCCAGCAGCTTATATACGGCCATCCAAGAGACCCAGTACTTC.

There are many counts of this clonotype. V usage is TRBV5-1 and J usage is TRBJ2-6; D uncertain. Germline CDR1 SGHRS, CDR2 YFSETQ. The CDR3 spans 14 residues. Deletions cut 5 bases from V and 0 bases from J, with 6 bases between. In DNA form, the CDR3 reads TGCGCCAGCAGGGCGGACTCTGGGGCCAACGTCCTGACTTTC. This gives the protein CASRADSGANVLTF.

The table lists this clonotype with many counts. The chain joins TRBV6-6 to TRBJ2-7; the D is unclear. The CDR3 runs 12 residues. Germline CDR1 and CDR2: MNHNY and SVGAGI (reference sequence). Trimming pared 8 bases from V and 2 bases from J, leaving 10 bases between. This CDR3 reads CASHGRTYEQYF. The CDR3, as DNA: TGTGCCAGCCATGGGCGGACCTACGAGCAGTACTTC.

In its sample, this clonotype was seen a few times. The rearrangement joins TRBV13 to TRBJ2-7; TRBD2 matches at 11 bases. The CDR3 is 17 amino acids. Germline assignment: CDR1 PRHDT and CDR2 FYEKMQ (reference sequence). The V gene end was trimmed by 0 bases and the J gene end by 1 base; junction bases not matched to a gene: 5. The CDR3 sequence: CASSLGSGLAVSYEQYF. The CDR3 DNA follows: TGTGCCAGCAGCTTAGGCTCGGGACTAGCGGTTTCCTACGAGCAGTACTTC.

This clonotype showed up just a few times. The chain recombines TRBV4-3 with TRBJ1-2; 8 bases match TRBD1. This CDR3 is 15 amino acids long. Germline V gives CDR1 LGHNA, CDR2 YSLEER. V trimming: 6 bases; J trimming: 2 bases; junction bases outside the gene matches: 8. CDR3 amino acids: CASSSPDRENYGYTF. CDR3 coding DNA: TGCGCCAGCAGTTCCCCGGACAGGGAGAACTATGGCTACACCTTC.

This clonotype has a handful of counts. The V call is TRBV3-1, the J call TRBJ2-2, with D possibly matching TRBD2 (5 bases). Per germline, CDR1 LGHDT and CDR2 YNNKEL (reference sequence). There are 17 residues in the CDR3. The V gene lost 4 bases and the J gene lost 4 bases, with 19 bases spanning the gap. The CDR3, as DNA: TGTGCCAGCAGCCCGCCTGGCCCCGGGCGGGCCACCGGGGAGCTGTTTTTT. Translating gives CASSPPGPGRATGELFF.

This clonotype was detected many times. This sequence joins TRBV29-1 and TRBJ2-7, with D perhaps being TRBD1 or TRBD2 (5 bases each). Trimming removed 0 bases at V and 5 bases at J, with 20 bases between. This CDR3 comprises 16 residues. The V gene's germline CDR1 is SQVTM and CDR2 ANQGSEA. The CDR3 sequence is CSVEEDRLPQTHEQYF. In DNA form, the CDR3 reads TGCAGCGTTGAAGAAGACAGACTACCCCAGACCCACGAGCAGTACTTC.

The rearrangement joins TRBV29-1 to TRBJ1-2, with D uncertain. V lost 3 bases and J lost 4, with 12 bases in between. There are 13 residues in the CDR3. Per the germline V gene, CDR1 is SQVTM and CDR2 is ANQGSEA. DNA of the CDR3: TGCAGCGTTGACAACGGACTGAGCTATGGCTACACCTTC. Translating it yields CSVDNGLSYGYTF.

In this sample, this clonotype turned up many times. The V call is TRBV5-6, the J call TRBJ1-1; D ambiguous. Deletions cut 4 bases from V and 4 bases from J, with 11 bases between. Germline CDR1 reads SGHDT; CDR2 reads YYEEEE. The CDR3 length is 13 residues. CDR3 residues: CASSLSGITEAFF. CDR3 bases: TGTGCCAGCAGCCTTAGTGGGATCACTGAAGCTTTCTTT.

This chain links TRBV5-6 with TRBJ1-6; 8 nucleotides agree with TRBD1. The CDR3 has 17 residues. Trimming cost V 4 bases and J 6 bases; bases outside gene matches: 12. In germline, CDR1 is SGHDT, CDR2 YYEEEE. This CDR3 is CASSGRTGWLVNSPLHF. CDR3 DNA sequence: TGTGCCAGCAGCGGAAGGACAGGGTGGCTCGTTAATTCACCCCTCCACTTT.